The 18 T cell receptor beta chains reported below all come from one sample, sequenced in a study of early stage breast cancer tumors. Sequencing was performed with immunoSEQ multiplex PCR; in TCRdb, only in-frame clones are kept and a portion is missing. The table shows roughly 14,000 clones, with approximately 84% occurring only once. Material for sequencing was normal breast tissue next to the tumor. These receptors were obtained from a person in their thirties with breast cancer.

The chain joins TRBV6-1 to TRBJ1-2; D gene unclear. CDR1 is MNHNS, CDR2 SASEGT, per germline. V was shortened by 6 bases and J by 8 bases, with 16 bases between the two germline ends. This CDR3 has 13 residues. The CDR3 region has the DNA TGTGCCAGCAGCCCTGTGAGGGCGGAGGGCTACACCTTC. Protein: CASSPVRAEGYTF.

This chain joins TRBV7-3 and TRBJ2-7, with 10 positions matching TRBD2. Germline V gene lookup returns CDR1 SGHTA and CDR2 FQGTGA. The CDR3 extends over 15 amino acids. Losses at the gene ends were 2 bases for V and 5 bases for J; bases not matched to a gene: 6. The CDR3 spells CASSLGAGGLNEQYF. The CDR3 nucleotides read TGTGCCAGCAGCTTAGGAGCGGGAGGGCTAAACGAGCAGTACTTC. The full variable domain, in which reference TRBV7-3 and TRBJ2-7 provide the parts outside the CDR3, is GAGVSQTPSNKVTEKGKYVELRCDPISGHTALYWYRQSLGQGPEFLIYFQGTGAADDSGLPNDRFFAVRPEGSVSTLKIQRTERGDSAVYLCASSLGAGGLNEQYFGPGTRLTVT.

The chain links TRBV29-1 to TRBJ2-1; D may match TRBD1 or TRBD2 (6 bases each). Germline CDR1 is SQVTM and CDR2 is ANQGSEA. Trimming took 8 bases from V and 8 from J, leaving 16 bases between them. The CDR3 runs to 12 residues. The chain's CDR3 is CSHPLGGHEQFF. As DNA, the CDR3 is TGCAGCCATCCCTTGGGGGGCCATGAGCAGTTCTTC.

CDR3 residues: CASSLQREASYEQYF. CDR3 coding DNA: TGTGCCAGCAGCTTACAGCGGGAGGCATCCTACGAGCAGTACTTC. The chain recombines TRBV7-6 with TRBJ2-7; 9 bases are shared with TRBD2. This CDR3 spans 15 amino acids. Trimming at V came to 2 bases and at J to 1 base, leaving 3 bases not matched to a gene. Germline CDR1 reads SGHVS; CDR2 reads FNYEAQ.

This chain uses TRBV29-1 with TRBJ2-5, with TRBD2 matching over 7 bases. The V gene end was trimmed by 4 bases and the J gene end by 4 bases; junction bases not matched to a gene: 6. Looked up from germline, CDR1 is SQVTM and CDR2 is ANQGSEA. The CDR3 contains 13 residues. The CDR3 loop reads CSVGGGGRETQYF. In DNA form, the CDR3 reads TGCAGCGTTGGAGGCGGGGGTAGAGAGACCCAGTACTTC. The full variable domain, with the rest looked up from reference TRBV29-1 and TRBJ2-5, is SAVISQKPSRDICQRGTSLTIQCQVDSQVTMMFWYRQQPGQSLTLIATANQGSEATYESGFVIDKFPISRPNLTFSTLTVSNMSPEDSSIYLCSVGGGGRETQYFGPGTRLLVL.

The chain carries TRBV28 and TRBJ2-1; D is uncertain. With 0 bases removed from V and 8 bases from J, the gap between germline ends came to 2 bases. The CDR3 totals 11 residues. Germline V gene sequence: CDR1 MDHEN, CDR2 SYDVKM. The CDR3 sequence is CASSLWDEQFF. DNA of the CDR3: TGTGCCAGCAGTTTATGGGATGAGCAGTTCTTC.

The chain has TRBV6-5 and TRBJ2-7; TRBD1 aligns across 7 bases. CDR1 is MNHEY and CDR2 is SVGAGI in the germline V gene. This CDR3 contains 15 residues. The J segment lost 2 bases and the V segment lost 5 bases, leaving 9 bases of the junction unmatched. The CDR3 nucleotides are TGTGCCAGCAGTCCTATGACAGGGCCCCCCTACGAGCAGTACTTC. Its translation is CASSPMTGPPYEQYF.

In this sample, this clone turned up a few times. J is TRBJ2-7 and V is TRBV4-1; TRBD1 might be the D (6 bases). The CDR3 runs 18 residues. The V and J ends lost 0 bases and 0 bases respectively, with 18 bases between them. From germline, CDR1 is MGHRA and CDR2 YSYEKL. CDR3 loop: CASSQDSVLRTASYEQYF. The CDR3, as DNA: TGCGCCAGCAGCCAAGATTCTGTGCTCCGGACAGCCTCCTACGAGCAGTACTTC.

The gene calls are TRBV7-9 and TRBJ1-1; tentative D call: TRBD1 (5 bases). This CDR3 has 14 residues. Trimming pared 5 bases from V and 1 base from J, leaving 11 bases between. Germline CDR1 reads SEHNR; CDR2 reads FQNEAQ (reference sequence). DNA for the CDR3: TGTGCCAGCAGCGTCAGGGAGGGGAACACTGAAGCTTTCTTT. Translating gives CASSVREGNTEAFF.

V usage is TRBV5-6 and J usage is TRBJ1-1, with D possibly being TRBD1 (5 bases). There are 17 residues in the CDR3. Germline V gene lookup returns CDR1 SGHDT and CDR2 YYEEEE. The V end was cut by 0 bases, the J end by 0 bases, with 15 bases between. For the CDR3, the DNA is TGTGCCAGCAGCTTGGATCCCGGGAGGGGAATGAACACTGAAGCTTTCTTT. Translation: CASSLDPGRGMNTEAFF.

The chain employs TRBV7-2 and TRBJ2-7, with 14 nucleotides matching TRBD2. V was clipped by 5 bases and J by 0 bases; unmatched bases: 0. CDR1 is SGHTA and CDR2 is FQGNSA in the germline V gene. This CDR3 contains 15 residues. CDR3 DNA sequence: TGTGCCAGCAGCGGGACTAGCGGGAGCTCCTACGAGCAGTACTTC. This sequence encodes CASSGTSGSSYEQYF.

This clone was seen just once. V is TRBV7-3 and J is TRBJ2-1, with 10 bases lining up with TRBD1. Trimming cost V 1 base and J 4 bases; bases outside gene matches: 7. CDR1 SGHTA and CDR2 FQGTGA come from the germline V gene. The CDR3 totals 17 residues. The CDR3 nucleotides read TGTGCCAGCAGCTTAAAGCTTCTGGGACAGGGGTACAATGAGCAGTTCTTC. It specifies CASSLKLLGQGYNEQFF.

The table lists this clone with a few counts. The rearrangement uses TRBV30 and TRBJ1-1; possible D gene TRBD1, 6 bases. The V gene lost 0 bases and the J gene lost 3 bases, with 11 bases spanning the gap. The CDR3 extends over 14 amino acids. CDR1 is GTSNPN and CDR2 is SVGIG in the germline V gene (reference sequence). The chain's CDR3 is CAWSVTGADTEAFF. The CDR3 bases are TGTGCCTGGAGTGTCACGGGGGCGGACACTGAAGCTTTCTTT.

This clone was observed a few times. The genes are TRBV11-3 and TRBJ2-1; 14 bases are shared with TRBD2. The CDR3 is 16 residues long. V shed 5 bases and J 6 bases; nucleotides not matched to a gene: 6. Germline values: CDR1 SGHNT, CDR2 YENEEA. The CDR3 DNA is TGTGCCAGCAGCCAGGGTGGGACTAGCGGGAGCAATGAGCAGTTCTTC. Encoded protein: CASSQGGTSGSNEQFF.

The chain recombines TRBV30 with TRBJ1-1, with TRBD1 matching 9 bases. The CDR3 is made up of 16 amino acids. The junction had 9 bases not matched to a gene; V was cut back by 3 bases and J by 1 base. CDR1 GTSNPN and CDR2 SVGIG come from the germline V gene (reference sequence). This chain's CDR3 is CAWRRVYRGPNTEAFF. The CDR3 coding sequence is TGTGCCTGGAGGAGGGTTTACAGGGGGCCGAACACTGAAGCTTTCTTT.

The J gene is TRBJ2-7, the V gene TRBV30; 9 positions agree with TRBD1. V was clipped by 3 bases and J by 4 bases; unmatched bases: 7. The length of the CDR3 is 14 residues. CDR1 is GTSNPN, CDR2 SVGIG, per germline (reference sequence). The CDR3 bases are TGTGCCTGGAGCTTCCGGGACAGGGAGTACGAGCAGTACTTC. Protein product: CAWSFRDREYEQYF.

CDR3 in DNA: TGTGCCAGTAGTGTCCCTAGCGTGCCAAATGAGCAGTTCTTC. It specifies CASSVPSVPNEQFF. This sequence joins TRBV19 and TRBJ2-1; possible D gene TRBD2, 6 bases. V dropped 5 bases and J dropped 7 bases, with 15 bases sitting between them. CDR1 is LNHDA and CDR2 is SQIVND in the germline V gene (reference sequence). The CDR3 extends over 14 amino acids. Complete variable domain (other parts from reference TRBV19 and TRBJ2-1): DGGITQSPKYLFRKEGQNVTLSCEQNLNHDAMYWYRQDPGQGLRLIYYSQIVNDFQKGDIAEGYSVSREKKESFPLTVTSAQKNPTAFYLCASSVPSVPNEQFFGPGTRLTVL.

This chain uses TRBV6-5 with TRBJ2-7, with 7 bases that match TRBD1. The CDR3 has 15 amino acids. V was clipped by 7 bases and J by 0 bases; unmatched bases: 9. Germline CDR1 and CDR2: MNHEY and SVGAGI. Written as DNA, the CDR3 is TGTGCCAGCACAAGAGGTACAGGGGCCTCCTACGAGCAGTACTTC. As protein: CASTRGTGASYEQYF.